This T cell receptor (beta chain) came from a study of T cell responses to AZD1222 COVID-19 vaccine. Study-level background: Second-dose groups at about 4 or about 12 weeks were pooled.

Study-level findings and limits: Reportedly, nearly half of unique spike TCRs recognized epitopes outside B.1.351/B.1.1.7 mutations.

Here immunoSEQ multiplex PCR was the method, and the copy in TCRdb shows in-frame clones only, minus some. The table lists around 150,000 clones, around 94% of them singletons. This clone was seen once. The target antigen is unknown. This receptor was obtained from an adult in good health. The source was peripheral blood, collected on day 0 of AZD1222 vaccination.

In nucleotides, the CDR3 is TGTGCCAGCTCACCTCGGGACACCGGGGAGCTGTTTTTT. Protein: CASSPRDTGELFF. The rearrangement joins TRBV18 to TRBJ2-2; D is unclear. Germline V gene data show CDR1 as KGHSH and CDR2 as LQKENI. The CDR3 extends over 13 amino acids. V gave up 3 bases and J gave up 3 bases, with 5 bases separating them.